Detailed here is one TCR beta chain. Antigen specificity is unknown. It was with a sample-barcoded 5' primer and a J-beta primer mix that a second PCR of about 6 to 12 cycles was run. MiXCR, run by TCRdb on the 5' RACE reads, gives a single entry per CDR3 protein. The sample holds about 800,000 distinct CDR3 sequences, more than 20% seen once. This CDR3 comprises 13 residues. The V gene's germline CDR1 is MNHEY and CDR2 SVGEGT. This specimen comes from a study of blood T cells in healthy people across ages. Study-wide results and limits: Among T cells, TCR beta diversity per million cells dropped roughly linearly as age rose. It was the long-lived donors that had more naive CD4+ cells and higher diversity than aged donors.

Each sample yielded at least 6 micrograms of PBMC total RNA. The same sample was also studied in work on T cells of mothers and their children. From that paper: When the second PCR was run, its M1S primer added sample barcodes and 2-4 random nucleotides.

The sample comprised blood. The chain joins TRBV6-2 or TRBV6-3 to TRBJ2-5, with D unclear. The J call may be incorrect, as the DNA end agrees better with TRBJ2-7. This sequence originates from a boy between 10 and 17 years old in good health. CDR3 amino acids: CGVLDGFSYEQYF. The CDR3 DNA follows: TGTGGAGTCTTAGACGGATTCTCCTACGAGCAGTACTTC.